The rows below give T cell receptor beta chains drawn from one sample of a study of regulatory T cells. Profiling relied on immunoSEQ multiplex PCR, and the TCRdb table lists in-frame clones only, not all of them. The repertoire has fewer than 13,000 clones, under 90% of them found once; the top ten carry roughly a tenth. Sequencing was carried out using CD8+ T cells sorted from blood. These receptors were obtained from a person in their late teens or twenties with CD3G deficiency. The CDR3 runs from the conserved cysteine through the conserved F or W. Each record gives: CDR3 protein, CDR3 DNA, J gene, D gene, clone size, V gene. D genes are given only for firm matches. Not every row has a clone size; where given, it reads once, few, many or a size class.

CAWSAGASTDTQYF TGTGCCTGGAGTGCCGGGGCTAGCACAGATACGCAGTATTTT TRBJ2-3 NA NA TRBV30
CASSFAETGGEQYF TGTGCCAGCAGTTTCGCCGAGACAGGGGGCGAGCAGTACTTC TRBJ2-7 TRBD1 NA TRBV28
CASRGSRDRGNEKLFF TGTGCCAGCAGAGGGAGCCGGGACAGGGGTAATGAAAAACTGTTTTTT TRBJ1-4 TRBD1 NA TRBV2
CASSAHGVDEQYF TGTGCCAGCAGTGCTCACGGAGTGGACGAGCAGTACTTC TRBJ2-7 NA NA TRBV6-1
CASSLGTGDVAEAFF TGCGCCAGCAGCTTAGGGACAGGGGATGTGGCTGAAGCTTTCTTT TRBJ1-1 TRBD1 NA TRBV5-1
CASSFGQGDYGYTF TGCGCCAGCAGCTTCGGACAGGGTGACTATGGCTACACCTTC TRBJ1-2 TRBD1 NA TRBV5-1
CASSPPHRGYGYTF TGTGCCAGCAGTCCACCCCACAGGGGCTATGGCTACACCTTC TRBJ1-2 TRBD1 NA TRBV28
CASSLGTGVSYEQYF TGTGCCAGCAGTTTGGGCACAGGCGTTTCCTACGAGCAGTACTTC TRBJ2-7 NA NA TRBV28
CASSLSRSGGADTQYF TGTGCCAGCAGCTTATCTCGTAGCGGGGGGGCAGATACGCAGTATTTT TRBJ2-3 TRBD2 few TRBV11-3
CASSEGGSGANVLTF TGCGCCAGCAGCGAAGGGGGGTCTGGGGCCAACGTCCTGACTTTC TRBJ2-6 NA NA TRBV5-1
CASSIGWDHEAFF TGTGCCAGTAGTATCGGGTGGGACCATGAAGCTTTCTTT TRBJ1-1 NA NA TRBV19
CASSQGFYGYTF TGTGCCAGCAGCCAGGGCTTCTATGGCTACACCTTC TRBJ1-2 NA NA TRBV6-1
CASSLAGGTYEQYF TGTGCCAGCAGCTTAGCGGGAGGCACCTACGAGCAGTACTTC TRBJ2-7 TRBD2 NA TRBV28
CATGWTGTYEQYF TGTGCCACCGGATGGACAGGGACCTACGAGCAGTACTTC TRBJ2-7 TRBD1 NA TRBV6-1
CASSLASGSADEQFF TGTGCCAGTAGTCTGGCTAGCGGGAGTGCGGATGAGCAGTTCTTC TRBJ2-1 TRBD2 NA TRBV19
CASSFRGSNNEQFF TGTGCCAGCAGTTTTAGGGGCAGTAACAATGAGCAGTTCTTC TRBJ2-1 NA NA TRBV28
CASSQRSDAYKQSRANVLTF TGTGCCAGCAGCCAACGCTCAGACGCTTACAAACAAAGTCGGGCCAACGTCCTGACTTTC TRBJ2-6 NA NA TRBV7-3
CASSGDSSTDTQYF TGTGCCAGCAGTGGGGACTCCTCCACAGATACGCAGTATTTT TRBJ2-3 NA NA TRBV28
CASSADSGYEKLFF TGTGCCAGCAGCGCTGACAGCGGATATGAAAAACTGTTTTTT TRBJ1-4 NA few TRBV6-1
CASRDISGTASGTDTQYF TGTGCCAGCAGAGACATCTCCGGGACAGCTTCAGGCACAGATACGCAGTATTTT TRBJ2-3 TRBD1 NA TRBV27
CASSFAGSYEQYF TGTGCCAGCAGTTTCGCAGGCTCCTACGAGCAGTACTTC TRBJ2-7 NA NA TRBV28
CASSNGGEQFF TGCGCCAGCAGCAACGGGGGAGAGCAGTTCTTC TRBJ2-1 NA NA TRBV4-1
CATAQTVGRYEQYF TGTGCCACCGCCCAGACAGTTGGACGTTACGAGCAGTACTTC TRBJ2-7 NA NA TRBV28
CASSGLAGVTGELFF TGTGCCAGCAGCGGACTAGCGGGGGTCACCGGGGAGCTGTTTTTT TRBJ2-2 TRBD2 NA TRBV11-2
CASSPGPGQPPFF TGTGCCAGCAGCCCCGGCCCGGGACAGCCCCCATTCTTC TRBJ2-1 TRBD1 NA TRBV9
CASSLVGQGSSYEQYF TGTGCCAGCAGCTTAGTTGGCCAGGGGAGCTCCTACGAGCAGTACTTC TRBJ2-7 NA NA TRBV7-8
CASSDQGNEQFF TGTGCCAGCAGCGACCAAGGAAACGAGCAGTTCTTC TRBJ2-1 NA NA TRBV7-9
CASSSTGASSYEQYF TGTGCCAGCAGCTCCACCGGGGCGAGCTCCTACGAGCAGTACTTC TRBJ2-7 NA NA TRBV7-9
CASEELRNTEAFF TGTGCCAGCGAAGAGCTCCGAAACACTGAAGCTTTCTTT TRBJ1-1 NA NA TRBV6-1